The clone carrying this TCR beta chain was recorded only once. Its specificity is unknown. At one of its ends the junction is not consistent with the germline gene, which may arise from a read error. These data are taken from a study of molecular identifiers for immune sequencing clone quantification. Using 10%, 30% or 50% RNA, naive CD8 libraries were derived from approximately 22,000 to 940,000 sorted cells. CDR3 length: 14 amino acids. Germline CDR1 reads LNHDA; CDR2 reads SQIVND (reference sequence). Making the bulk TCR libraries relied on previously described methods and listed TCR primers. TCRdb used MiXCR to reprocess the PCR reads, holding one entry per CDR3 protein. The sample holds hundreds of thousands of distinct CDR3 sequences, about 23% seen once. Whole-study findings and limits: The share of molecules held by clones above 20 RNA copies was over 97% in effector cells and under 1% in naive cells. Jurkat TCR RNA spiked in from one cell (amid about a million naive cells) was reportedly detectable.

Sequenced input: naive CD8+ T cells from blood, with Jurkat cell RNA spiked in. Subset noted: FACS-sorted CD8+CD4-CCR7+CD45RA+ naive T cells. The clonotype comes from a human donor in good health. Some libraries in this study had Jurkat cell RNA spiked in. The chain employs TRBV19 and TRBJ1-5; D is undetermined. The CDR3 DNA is TGTGTCAGTAGTTACCTCGGGCGGAATCAGCCCCAGCATTTT. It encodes CVSSYLGRNQPQHF.